This T cell receptor (beta chain) was found in a study of CD8+ T cells in alopecia areata. Study-wide background: A 6-month off-drug phase came after tofacitinib, which had lasted 6 to 18 months.

Sequencing templates came from extracted RNA that was reverse transcribed into cDNA. Sequencing used immunoSEQ multiplex PCR; TCRdb keeps in-frame clones, though not all of them. This sample has 69,000 or so clones, with 55% to 75% found just once. Germline assignment: CDR1 GTSNPN and CDR2 SVGIG (reference sequence). V trimming: 5 bases; J trimming: 7 bases; junction bases outside the gene matches: 6. This CDR3 is 12 amino acids long. Sequences were derived from CD8+ T cells sorted from blood, sampled at week 0. This rearrangement joins TRBV30 to TRBJ1-2; 8 nucleotides match TRBD1. The receptor was isolated from a human donor with alopecia areata. As DNA, the CDR3 is TGTGCCTGGGATCAGGGGGCTCGTGGCTACACCTTC. Translated: CAWDQGARGYTF. The entire variable domain, with the rest obtained from reference TRBV30 and TRBJ1-2, is as follows: SQTIHQWPATLVQPVGSPLSLECTVEGTSNPNLYWYRQAAGRGLQLLFYSVGIGQISSEVPQNLSASRPQDRQFILSSKKLLLSDSGFYLCAWDQGARGYTFGSGTRLTVV.